These T cell receptor beta chains were read from a single sample in a study of PD-1 blockade in classical Hodgkin lymphoma. Profiled with immunoSEQ multiplex PCR; TCRdb holds only in-frame clones, not every one. This repertoire shows tens of thousands of clones, over 55% found once; its top ten account for roughly 3.1%. Here the sequenced sample was peripheral blood mononuclear cells (PBMCs), taken at baseline. Every receptor here comes from a human donor with classical Hodgkin lymphoma. Each CDR3 is given with its conserved first and last residue. D genes are given only for firm matches. Only part of the rows carry a size: once, few, many, or a class if the clone is expanded.

v_call: TRBV5-1
clone_size: NA
d_call: TRBD1
j_call: TRBJ2-1
cdr3_nt: TGCGCCAGCAGCCTACTACAAACAGGGGGGAATGAGCAGTTCTTC
cdr3_aa: CASSLLQTGGNEQFF

v_call: TRBV6-5
clone_size: NA
d_call: TRBD1
j_call: TRBJ2-7
cdr3_nt: TGTGCCAGCAGCGACAGGGAGAGTTTATACGAGCAGTACTTC
cdr3_aa: CASSDRESLYEQYF

v_call: TRBV5-1
clone_size: NA
d_call: NA
j_call: TRBJ2-5
cdr3_nt: TGCGCCAGCACCTCCGAGAGGGAGACCCAGTACTTC
cdr3_aa: CASTSERETQYF

v_call: TRBV9
clone_size: NA
d_call: NA
j_call: TRBJ2-2
cdr3_nt: TGTGCCAGCAGCATCACCGGGGAGCTGTTTTTT
cdr3_aa: CASSITGELFF

v_call: TRBV21-1
clone_size: NA
d_call: NA
j_call: TRBJ2-2
cdr3_nt: TGTGCCAGCAGCAAGGACCTCCAGGGCCTGAACACCGGGGAGCTGCTTTTT
cdr3_aa: CASSKDLQGLNTGELLF

v_call: TRBV27
clone_size: NA
d_call: TRBD2
j_call: TRBJ2-7
cdr3_nt: TGTGCCAGCAGCCCGACTAGCGGGGGGTTTTACGAGCAGTACTTC
cdr3_aa: CASSPTSGGFYEQYF

v_call: TRBV7-9
clone_size: few
d_call: TRBD1
j_call: TRBJ2-1
cdr3_nt: TGTGCCAGCAGCCCCCGACAGGGAACCCTCCACAATGAGCAGTTCTTC
cdr3_aa: CASSPRQGTLHNEQFF

v_call: TRBV18
clone_size: NA
d_call: NA
j_call: TRBJ1-2
cdr3_nt: TGTGCCAGCTCACTAACACTCCAGGTGGGATTCGATGGCTACACCTTC
cdr3_aa: CASSLTLQVGFDGYTF

v_call: TRBV15
clone_size: NA
d_call: NA
j_call: TRBJ2-2
cdr3_nt: TGTGCCACAGGACCTGCAGGGATGCAGGCCGGGGAGCTGTTTTTT
cdr3_aa: CATGPAGMQAGELFF

v_call: TRBV27
clone_size: NA
d_call: NA
j_call: TRBJ2-3
cdr3_nt: TGTGCCAGCAGTTTCAGTAGCACAGATACGCAGTATTTT
cdr3_aa: CASSFSSTDTQYF

v_call: TRBV7-2
clone_size: few
d_call: NA
j_call: TRBJ1-2
cdr3_nt: TGTGCCAGCAGCTTAGTCGTTAAGGGGCAGGATGGCTACACCTTC
cdr3_aa: CASSLVVKGQDGYTF

v_call: TRBV30
clone_size: NA
d_call: NA
j_call: TRBJ2-2
cdr3_nt: TGTGCCTGGAGTTGGGGGGCCGGGGAGCTGTTTTTT
cdr3_aa: CAWSWGAGELFF

v_call: TRBV7-9
clone_size: NA
d_call: NA
j_call: TRBJ2-7
cdr3_nt: TGTGCCAGCCGGGACGCCAAAAGCTCCTACGAGCAGTACTTC
cdr3_aa: CASRDAKSSYEQYF

v_call: TRBV4-3
clone_size: NA
d_call: NA
j_call: TRBJ2-1
cdr3_nt: TGCGCCAGCAGCCAAGGGGGTAGCTCCTACAATGAGCAGTTCTTC
cdr3_aa: CASSQGGSSYNEQFF

v_call: TRBV9
clone_size: NA
d_call: NA
j_call: TRBJ2-3
cdr3_nt: TGTGCCAGCAGCGACCCCGGATACACAGATACGCAGTATTTT
cdr3_aa: CASSDPGYTDTQYF

v_call: TRBV4-1
clone_size: NA
d_call: TRBD1
j_call: TRBJ1-6
cdr3_nt: TGCGCCAGCAGCCAAGATGAGACAGGGTCACCCCTCCACTTT
cdr3_aa: CASSQDETGSPLHF

v_call: TRBV9
clone_size: NA
d_call: NA
j_call: TRBJ1-1
cdr3_nt: TGTGCCAGTGGCGCGAACACTGAAGCTTTCTTT
cdr3_aa: CASGANTEAFF

v_call: TRBV7-9
clone_size: NA
d_call: NA
j_call: TRBJ2-7
cdr3_nt: TGTGCCAGCAGCTCCCCCAACGGGGGAGCCTACGAGCAGTACTTC
cdr3_aa: CASSSPNGGAYEQYF

v_call: TRBV2
clone_size: NA
d_call: NA
j_call: TRBJ2-2
cdr3_nt: TGTGCCAGCAGACAAACGGTCTCGGACACCGGGGAGCTGTTTTTT
cdr3_aa: CASRQTVSDTGELFF

v_call: TRBV4-3
clone_size: NA
d_call: NA
j_call: TRBJ1-3
cdr3_nt: TGCGCCAGCAGCCAAGATCTAGACATCTCTGGAAACACCATATATTTT
cdr3_aa: CASSQDLDISGNTIYF

v_call: TRBV5-4
clone_size: NA
d_call: NA
j_call: TRBJ1-5
cdr3_nt: TGTGCCAGCAGCTTGGGCGGAGGGGAAAATCAGCCCCAGCATTTT
cdr3_aa: CASSLGGGENQPQHF

v_call: TRBV4-3
clone_size: NA
d_call: TRBD1
j_call: TRBJ2-1
cdr3_nt: TGCGCCAGCAGTCAGGGGGCAATAAATGAGCAGTTCTTC
cdr3_aa: CASSQGAINEQFF

v_call: TRBV5-1
clone_size: once
d_call: NA
j_call: TRBJ1-3
cdr3_nt: TGCGCCAGCAGCTTGGCCCTAACAGCCTCTGGAAACACCATATATTTT
cdr3_aa: CASSLALTASGNTIYF

v_call: TRBV4-3
clone_size: NA
d_call: TRBD1
j_call: TRBJ2-7
cdr3_nt: TGCGCCAGCAGCCAAGACAAAAACAGGACAGGGGCCACCTGGGAGCAGTACTTC
cdr3_aa: CASSQDKNRTGATWEQYF

v_call: TRBV5-5
clone_size: NA
d_call: TRBD1
j_call: TRBJ2-7
cdr3_nt: TGTGCCAGCAGCCCCTCCGGGACAGCTCTGTACGAGCAGTACTTC
cdr3_aa: CASSPSGTALYEQYF

v_call: TRBV11-2
clone_size: few
d_call: TRBD1
j_call: TRBJ1-6
cdr3_nt: TGTGCCAGCAGCTTGTGGGACAGGCATTCACCCCTCCACTTT
cdr3_aa: CASSLWDRHSPLHF

v_call: TRBV6-5
clone_size: NA
d_call: NA
j_call: TRBJ1-1
cdr3_nt: TGTGCCAGCAGTCTGGGACGGATGAACACTGAAGCTTTCTTT
cdr3_aa: CASSLGRMNTEAFF